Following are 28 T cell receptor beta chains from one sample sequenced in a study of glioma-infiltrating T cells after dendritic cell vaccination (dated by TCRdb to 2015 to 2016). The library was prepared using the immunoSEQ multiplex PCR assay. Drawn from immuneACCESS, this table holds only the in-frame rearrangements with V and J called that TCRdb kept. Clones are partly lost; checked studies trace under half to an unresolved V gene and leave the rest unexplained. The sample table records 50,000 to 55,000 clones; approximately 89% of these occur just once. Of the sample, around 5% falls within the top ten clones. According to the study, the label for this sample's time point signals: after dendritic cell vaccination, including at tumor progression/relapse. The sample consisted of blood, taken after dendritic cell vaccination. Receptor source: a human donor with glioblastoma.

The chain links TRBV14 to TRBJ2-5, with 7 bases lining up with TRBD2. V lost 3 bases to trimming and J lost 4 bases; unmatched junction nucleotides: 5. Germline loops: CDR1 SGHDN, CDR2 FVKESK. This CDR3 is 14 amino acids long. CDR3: CASSHRRETETQYF. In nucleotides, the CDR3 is TGTGCCAGCAGCCACAGGCGGGAGACAGAGACCCAGTACTTC.

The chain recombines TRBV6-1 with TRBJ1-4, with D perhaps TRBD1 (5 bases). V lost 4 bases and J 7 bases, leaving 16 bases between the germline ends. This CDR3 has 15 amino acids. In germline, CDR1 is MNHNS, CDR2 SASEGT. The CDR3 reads CASSASGTSSEKLFF. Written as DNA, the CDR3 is TGTGCCAGCAGTGCCTCCGGGACTAGCAGTGAAAAACTGTTTTTT.

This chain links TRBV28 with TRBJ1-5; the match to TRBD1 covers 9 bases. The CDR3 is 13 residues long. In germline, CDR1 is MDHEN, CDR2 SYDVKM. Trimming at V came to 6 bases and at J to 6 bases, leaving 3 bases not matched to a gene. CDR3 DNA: TGTGCCAGCAGGACAGGGGGAACTCAGCCCCAGCATTTT. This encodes CASRTGGTQPQHF.

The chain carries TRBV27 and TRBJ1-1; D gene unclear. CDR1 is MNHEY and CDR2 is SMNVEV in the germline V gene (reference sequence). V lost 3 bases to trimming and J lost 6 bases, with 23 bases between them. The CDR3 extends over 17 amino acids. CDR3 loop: CASSFSPSLFSGPEAFF. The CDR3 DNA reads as TGTGCCAGCAGTTTCTCACCCTCCCTGTTTTCCGGTCCTGAAGCTTTCTTT.

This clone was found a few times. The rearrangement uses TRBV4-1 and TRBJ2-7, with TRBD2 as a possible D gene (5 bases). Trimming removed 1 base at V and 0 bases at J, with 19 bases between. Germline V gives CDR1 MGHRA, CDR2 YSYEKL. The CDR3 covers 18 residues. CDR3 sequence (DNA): TGCGCCAGCAGCCAAGGAGGTTGGGGTAGCGAGGGCTCCTACGAGCAGTACTTC. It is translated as CASSQGGWGSEGSYEQYF.

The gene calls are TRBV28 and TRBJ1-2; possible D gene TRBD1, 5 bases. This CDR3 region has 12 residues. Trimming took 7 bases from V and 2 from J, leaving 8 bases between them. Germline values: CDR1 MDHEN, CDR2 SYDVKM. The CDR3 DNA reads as TGTGCCAGCACCGACAGAAACTATGGCTACACCTTC. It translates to CASTDRNYGYTF.

The chain's CDR3 is CASSVAGGSNEQFF. The DNA for the CDR3 is TGTGCCAGCAGTGTAGCGGGAGGGAGCAATGAGCAGTTCTTC. The chain has TRBV2 and TRBJ2-1; 11 nucleotides line up with TRBD2. CDR3 length: 14 amino acids. Germline trimming cut 4 bases from V and 6 bases from J; bases unmatched to any gene: 2. CDR1 and CDR2 (germline): SNHLY, FYNNEI. The variable domain in full, with the rest retrieved from reference TRBV2 and TRBJ2-1, is EPEVTQTPSHQVTQMGQEVILRCVPISNHLYFYWYRQILGQKVEFLVSFYNNEISEKSEIFDDQFSVERPDGSNFTLKIRSTKLEDSAMYFCASSVAGGSNEQFFGPGTRLTVL.

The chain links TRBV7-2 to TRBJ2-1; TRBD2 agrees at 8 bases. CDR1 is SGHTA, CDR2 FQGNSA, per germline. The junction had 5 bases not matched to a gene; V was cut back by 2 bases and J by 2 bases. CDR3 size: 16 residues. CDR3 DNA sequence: TGTGCCAGCAGCTTAACGGCGGGAGGTACCTACAATGAGCAGTTCTTC. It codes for CASSLTAGGTYNEQFF. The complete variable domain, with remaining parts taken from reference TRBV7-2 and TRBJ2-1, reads GAGVSQSPSNKVTEKGKDVELRCDPISGHTALYWYRQSLGQGLEFLIYFQGNSAPDKSGLPSDRFSAERTGGSVSTLTIQRTQQEDSAVYLCASSLTAGGTYNEQFFGPGTRLTVL.

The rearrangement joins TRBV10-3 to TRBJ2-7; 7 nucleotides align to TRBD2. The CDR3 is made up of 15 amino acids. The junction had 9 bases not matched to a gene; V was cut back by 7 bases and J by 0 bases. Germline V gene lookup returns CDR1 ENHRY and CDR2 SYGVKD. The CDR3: CAIKNGLADSYEQYF. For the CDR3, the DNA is TGTGCCATCAAGAACGGTCTAGCGGACTCCTACGAGCAGTACTTC.

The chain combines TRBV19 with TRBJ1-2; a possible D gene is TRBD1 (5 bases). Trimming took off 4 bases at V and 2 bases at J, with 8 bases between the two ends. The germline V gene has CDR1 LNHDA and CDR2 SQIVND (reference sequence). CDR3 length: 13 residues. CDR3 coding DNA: TGTGCCAGTAGTAGGGCAGGGAACTATGGCTACACCTTC. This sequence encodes CASSRAGNYGYTF.

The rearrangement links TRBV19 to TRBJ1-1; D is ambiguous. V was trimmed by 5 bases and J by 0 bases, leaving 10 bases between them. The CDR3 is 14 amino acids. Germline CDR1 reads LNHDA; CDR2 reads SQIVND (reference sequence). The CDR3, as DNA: TGTGCCAGTAGTGGCAGGCCTTTGAACACTGAAGCTTTCTTT. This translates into CASSGRPLNTEAFF.

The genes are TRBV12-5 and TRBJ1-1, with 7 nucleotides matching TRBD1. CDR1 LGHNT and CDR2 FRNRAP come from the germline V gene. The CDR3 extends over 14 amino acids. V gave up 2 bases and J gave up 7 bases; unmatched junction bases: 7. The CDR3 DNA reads TGTGCTAGTGGTTTGAGGCCCGGGGACAGTGAAGCTTTCTTT. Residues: CASGLRPGDSEAFF.

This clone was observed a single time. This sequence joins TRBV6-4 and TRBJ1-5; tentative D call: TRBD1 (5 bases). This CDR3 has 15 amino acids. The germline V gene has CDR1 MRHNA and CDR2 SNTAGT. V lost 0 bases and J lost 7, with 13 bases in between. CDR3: CASSDSAGSGQPQHF. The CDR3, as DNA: TGTGCCAGCAGTGACTCAGCAGGGTCGGGCCAGCCCCAGCATTTT.

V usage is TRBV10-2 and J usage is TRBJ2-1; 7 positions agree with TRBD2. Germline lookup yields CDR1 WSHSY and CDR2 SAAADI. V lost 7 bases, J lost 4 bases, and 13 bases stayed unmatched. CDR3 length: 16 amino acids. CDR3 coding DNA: TGCGCCAGCACCTCAGGGCGGCTAGCGGCATACAATGAGCAGTTCTTC. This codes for CASTSGRLAAYNEQFF.

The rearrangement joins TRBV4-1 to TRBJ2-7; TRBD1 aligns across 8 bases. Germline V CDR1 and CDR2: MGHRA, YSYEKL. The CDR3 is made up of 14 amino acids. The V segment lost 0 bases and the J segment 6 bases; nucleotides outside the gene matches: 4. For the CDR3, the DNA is TGCGCCAGCAGCCAAGACAGGGGGCAGCTCGAGCAGTACTTC. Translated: CASSQDRGQLEQYF.

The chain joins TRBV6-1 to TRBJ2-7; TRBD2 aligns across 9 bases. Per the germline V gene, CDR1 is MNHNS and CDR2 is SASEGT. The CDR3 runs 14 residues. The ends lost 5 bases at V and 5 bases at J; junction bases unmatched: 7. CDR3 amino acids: CASSWAGGPHEQYF. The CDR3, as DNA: TGTGCCAGCAGTTGGGCGGGAGGGCCGCACGAGCAGTACTTC.

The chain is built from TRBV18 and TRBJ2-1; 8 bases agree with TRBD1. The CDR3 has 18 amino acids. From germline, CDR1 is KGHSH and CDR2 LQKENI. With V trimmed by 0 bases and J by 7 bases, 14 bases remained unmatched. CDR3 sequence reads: CASSPPMPGGSSGNEQFF. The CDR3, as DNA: TGTGCCAGCTCACCACCTATGCCAGGGGGCTCTTCGGGGAATGAGCAGTTCTTC.

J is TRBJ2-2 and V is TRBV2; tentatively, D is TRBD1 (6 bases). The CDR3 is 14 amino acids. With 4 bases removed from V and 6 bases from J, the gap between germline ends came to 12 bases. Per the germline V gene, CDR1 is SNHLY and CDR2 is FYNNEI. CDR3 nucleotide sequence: TGTGCCAGCAGTGTACTAGAGGGGGCCGGGGAGCTGTTTTTT. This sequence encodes CASSVLEGAGELFF.

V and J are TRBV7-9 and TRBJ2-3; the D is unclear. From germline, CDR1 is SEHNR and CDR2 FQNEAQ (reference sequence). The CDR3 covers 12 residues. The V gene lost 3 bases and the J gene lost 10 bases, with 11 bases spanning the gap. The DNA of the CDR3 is TGTGCCAGCAGCTTGGTTGTTAGCTCGCAGTATTTT. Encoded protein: CASSLVVSSQYF.

The CDR3 DNA follows: TGTGCCAGCAGTTTATTTCAGGGTCTTACTGAAGCTTTCTTT. It specifies CASSLFQGLTEAFF. The J gene is TRBJ1-1, the V gene TRBV27; possibly TRBD1 for D (5 bases). The CDR3 runs 14 residues. Trimming took 1 base from V and 5 from J, leaving 11 bases between them. The germline CDR1 and CDR2 sequences are MNHEY and SMNVEV (reference sequence).

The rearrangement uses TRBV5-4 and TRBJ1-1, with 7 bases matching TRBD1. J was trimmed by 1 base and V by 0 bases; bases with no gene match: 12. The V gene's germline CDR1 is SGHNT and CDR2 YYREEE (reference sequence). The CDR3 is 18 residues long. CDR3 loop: CASSLAGTVVRGNTEAFF. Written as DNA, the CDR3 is TGTGCCAGCAGCTTGGCCGGGACAGTAGTAAGGGGGAACACTGAAGCTTTCTTT.

The chain's CDR3 is CAWRLAGLNEQFF. DNA for the CDR3: TGTGCCTGGAGACTAGCGGGCCTAAATGAGCAGTTCTTC. The V gene is TRBV30, the J gene TRBJ2-1; TRBD2 aligns across 9 bases. The CDR3 is made up of 13 amino acids. V gave up 3 bases and J gave up 7 bases; unmatched junction bases: 4. The V gene's germline CDR1 is GTSNPN and CDR2 SVGIG (reference sequence). Together with reference TRBV30 and TRBJ2-1, the CDR3 gives the full variable domain: SQTIHQWPATLVQPVGSPLSLECTVEGTSNPNLYWYRQAAGRGLQLLFYSVGIGQISSEVPQNLSASRPQDRQFILSSKKLLLSDSGFYLCAWRLAGLNEQFFGPGTRLTVL.

The CDR3 nucleotides are TGTGCCAGCGGGAGTAGCTATGAGCAGTTCTTC. It codes for CASGSSYEQFF. This chain joins TRBV7-3 and TRBJ2-1, with a weak D call TRBD2 (5 bases). CDR3 size: 11 residues. The V end was cut by 8 bases, the J end by 8 bases, with 10 bases between. The germline gives CDR1 SGHTA, CDR2 FQGTGA.

The CDR3, as DNA: TGTGCCAGTATGGGGGGGCCGGGACAGGGGGCGCGGCGGACTGAAGCTTTCTTT. Translating it yields CASMGGPGQGARRTEAFF. This chain connects TRBV19 to TRBJ1-1, with TRBD1 identical over 12 bases. V lost 7 bases to trimming and J lost 5 bases; unmatched junction nucleotides: 17. The germline CDR1 and CDR2 sequences are LNHDA and SQIVND (reference sequence). The CDR3 covers 18 residues.

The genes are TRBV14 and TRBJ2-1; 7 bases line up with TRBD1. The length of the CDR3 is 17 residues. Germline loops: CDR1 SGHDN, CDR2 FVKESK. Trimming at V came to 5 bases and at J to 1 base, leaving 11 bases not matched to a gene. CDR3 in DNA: TGTGCCAGCAGCTCGACTTCTGGACAGGCATCCTACAATGAGCAGTTCTTC. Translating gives CASSSTSGQASYNEQFF. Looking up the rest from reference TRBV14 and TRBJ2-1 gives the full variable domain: EAGVTQFPSHSVIEKGQTVTLRCDPISGHDNLYWYRRVMGKEIKFLLHFVKESKQDESGMPNNRFLAERTGGTYSTLKVQPAELEDSGVYFCASSSTSGQASYNEQFFGPGTRLTVL.

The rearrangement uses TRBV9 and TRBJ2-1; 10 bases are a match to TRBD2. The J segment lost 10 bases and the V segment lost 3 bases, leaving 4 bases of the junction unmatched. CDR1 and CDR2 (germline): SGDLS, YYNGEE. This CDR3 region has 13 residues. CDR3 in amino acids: CASSAILAGEQFF. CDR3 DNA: TGTGCCAGCAGCGCGATACTAGCGGGAGAGCAGTTCTTC.

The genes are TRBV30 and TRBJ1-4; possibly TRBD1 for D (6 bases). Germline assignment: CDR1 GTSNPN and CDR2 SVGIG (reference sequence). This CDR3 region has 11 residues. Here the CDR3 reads CGGGLSEKLFF. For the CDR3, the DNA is TGTGGGGGGGGCTTGAGTGAAAAACTGTTTTTT.

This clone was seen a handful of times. CDR3 DNA sequence: TGTGCCAGCAGACCACTAGGACTAGCGGGACGAGAGACCCAGTACTTC. This codes for CASRPLGLAGRETQYF. This chain joins TRBV28 and TRBJ2-5; 12 positions match TRBD2. The junction had 9 bases not matched to a gene; V was cut back by 6 bases and J by 4 bases. Germline V gives CDR1 MDHEN, CDR2 SYDVKM. The CDR3 covers 16 residues. Using reference TRBV28 and TRBJ2-5 for the parts outside the CDR3, the full variable domain is DVKVTQSSRYLVKRTGEKVFLECVQDMDHENMFWYRQDPGLGLRLIYFSYDVKMKEKGDIPEGYSVSREKKERFSLILESASTNQTSMYLCASRPLGLAGRETQYFGPGTRLLVL.